Listed below are T cell receptor beta chains from one sample, sequenced in a study of cytomegalovirus exposure and HLA in healthy donors. The method was immunoSEQ multiplex PCR; TCRdb's version includes in-frame clones alone and lacks a portion of them. The top ten clones hold over 3.5% of a sample with around 120,000 clones, around three quarters of them seen once. The sequencing sample was made of PBMCs. The receptors here all came from a man aged 30 to 39 in good health and CMV-seropositive. CDR3s include the opening cysteine and the closing phenylalanine or tryptophan. A D gene is named only where the DNA matches it firmly. Rows may omit the clone size; those that give it use once, few, many or a size class.

D gene: TRBD1
J gene: TRBJ2-1
clone size: few
V gene: TRBV27
CDR3 protein: CASRRTGGRNEQFF
CDR3 DNA: TGTGCCAGCAGGAGGACAGGGGGGAGAAATGAGCAGTTCTTC

D gene: .
J gene: TRBJ2-2
clone size: .
V gene: TRBV4-3
CDR3 protein: CASSWEGGGELFF
CDR3 DNA: TGCGCCAGCAGCTGGGAGGGGGGCGGGGAGCTGTTTTTT

D gene: TRBD1
J gene: TRBJ2-7
clone size: .
V gene: TRBV7-9
CDR3 protein: CSSSHGQGKYF
CDR3 DNA: TGTTCCAGCAGCCATGGACAGGGGAAGTACTTC

D gene: TRBD1
J gene: TRBJ1-1
clone size: once
V gene: TRBV4-3
CDR3 protein: CASSLVGGVTEAFF
CDR3 DNA: TGCGCCAGCAGCCTAGTAGGGGGCGTCACTGAAGCTTTCTTT

D gene: .
J gene: TRBJ1-2
clone size: .
V gene: TRBV11-2
CDR3 protein: CASSLDPDSINYGYTF
CDR3 DNA: TGTGCCAGCAGCTTAGACCCGGACAGCATAAACTATGGCTACACCTTC

D gene: .
J gene: TRBJ1-2
clone size: .
V gene: TRBV29-1
CDR3 protein: CSVLAGGYGYTF
CDR3 DNA: TGCAGCGTCCTGGCGGGGGGCTATGGCTACACCTTC

D gene: .
J gene: TRBJ1-1
clone size: .
V gene: TRBV27
CDR3 protein: CASRDTDGGMNTEAFF
CDR3 DNA: TGTGCCAGCAGAGACACCGATGGTGGAATGAACACTGAAGCTTTCTTT

D gene: .
J gene: TRBJ1-1
clone size: .
V gene: TRBV2
CDR3 protein: CASSDQGRGTEAFF
CDR3 DNA: TGTGCCAGCAGTGATCAGGGTAGGGGCACTGAAGCTTTCTTT

D gene: .
J gene: TRBJ2-2
clone size: .
V gene: TRBV10-3
CDR3 protein: CAISESPRAAGSNTGELFF
CDR3 DNA: TGTGCCATCAGTGAGTCCCCGCGTGCGGCGGGATCGAACACCGGGGAGCTGTTTTTT

D gene: TRBD1
J gene: TRBJ2-2
clone size: .
V gene: TRBV19
CDR3 protein: CASSSRGQENTGELFF
CDR3 DNA: TGTGCCAGTAGTTCCAGGGGGCAGGAGAACACCGGGGAGCTGTTTTTT

D gene: .
J gene: TRBJ1-2
clone size: .
V gene: TRBV13
CDR3 protein: CASSTRTAYGYTF
CDR3 DNA: TGTGCCAGCAGCACACGGACAGCCTATGGCTACACCTTC

D gene: TRBD1
J gene: TRBJ1-6
clone size: .
V gene: TRBV30
CDR3 protein: CAWSSGTGIPYSPLHF
CDR3 DNA: TGTGCCTGGAGTTCCGGGACAGGGATTCCCTATTCACCCCTCCACTTT

D gene: .
J gene: TRBJ2-7
clone size: .
V gene: TRBV29-1
CDR3 protein: CSVERNGKRQQYF
CDR3 DNA: TGCAGCGTTGAAAGAAACGGGAAACGGCAACAGTACTTC

D gene: .
J gene: TRBJ1-4
clone size: .
V gene: TRBV5-1
CDR3 protein: CASSPGTTGNEKLFF
CDR3 DNA: TGCGCCAGCAGCCCTGGGACAACCGGAAATGAAAAACTGTTTTTT

D gene: .
J gene: TRBJ1-5
clone size: .
V gene: TRBV2
CDR3 protein: CASIPGGTGNQPQHF
CDR3 DNA: TGTGCCAGCATTCCCGGCGGGACGGGCAATCAGCCCCAGCATTTT

D gene: .
J gene: TRBJ2-2
clone size: .
V gene: TRBV6-6
CDR3 protein: CASSVEAGELFF
CDR3 DNA: TGTGCCAGCAGTGTAGAGGCCGGGGAGCTGTTTTTT

D gene: .
J gene: TRBJ2-5
clone size: .
V gene: TRBV28
CDR3 protein: CASSLANRETQYF
CDR3 DNA: TGTGCCAGCAGTTTAGCTAATAGAGAGACCCAGTACTTC

D gene: .
J gene: TRBJ1-3
clone size: .
V gene: TRBV14
CDR3 protein: CASSRDLPSSGNTIYF
CDR3 DNA: TGTGCCAGCAGCCGAGACCTCCCGAGCTCTGGAAACACCATATATTTT

D gene: .
J gene: TRBJ1-5
clone size: .
V gene: TRBV9
CDR3 protein: CASSVGQGQGQPQHF
CDR3 DNA: TGTGCCAGCAGCGTAGGTCAGGGGCAAGGGCAGCCCCAGCATTTT

D gene: TRBD1
J gene: TRBJ2-7
clone size: .
V gene: TRBV20-1
CDR3 protein: CSAPRGYEQYF
CDR3 DNA: TGCAGTGCCCCCAGGGGGTACGAGCAGTACTTC

D gene: TRBD1
J gene: TRBJ1-6
clone size: few
V gene: TRBV7-2
CDR3 protein: CASSSLYRGLNSPLHF
CDR3 DNA: TGTGCCAGCAGCTCTCTCTACAGGGGATTGAATTCACCCCTCCACTTT

D gene: .
J gene: TRBJ2-2
clone size: .
V gene: TRBV27
CDR3 protein: CASSPPTGIDRELFF
CDR3 DNA: TGTGCCAGCAGTCCGCCAACAGGGATTGACAGGGAGCTGTTTTTT

D gene: TRBD1
J gene: TRBJ2-7
clone size: .
V gene: TRBV4-1
CDR3 protein: CASSHVFRDREPYEQYF
CDR3 DNA: TGCGCCAGCAGCCACGTATTCCGGGACAGGGAGCCCTACGAGCAGTACTTC

D gene: .
J gene: TRBJ2-7
clone size: few
V gene: TRBV7-5
CDR3 protein: CARIVGGDSGAEQYF
CDR3 DNA: TGTGCCAGAATCGTGGGAGGCGACTCGGGCGCCGAGCAGTACTTC

D gene: .
J gene: TRBJ1-2
clone size: few
V gene: TRBV4-3
CDR3 protein: CASSQAEGYYGYTF
CDR3 DNA: TGCGCCAGCAGCCAAGCGGAGGGGTACTATGGCTACACCTTC

D gene: .
J gene: TRBJ1-1
clone size: few
V gene: TRBV6-4
CDR3 protein: CASKAGPMNTEAFF
CDR3 DNA: TGTGCCAGCAAGGCAGGGCCCATGAACACTGAAGCTTTCTTT

D gene: .
J gene: TRBJ1-1
clone size: .
V gene: TRBV27
CDR3 protein: CASSFPPPLILNTEAFF
CDR3 DNA: TGTGCCAGCAGTTTCCCCCCCCCACTTATCTTAAACACTGAAGCTTTCTTT

D gene: TRBD1
J gene: TRBJ2-4
clone size: .
V gene: TRBV4-1
CDR3 protein: CASSPGTVAKNSQYF
CDR3 DNA: TGCGCCAGCAGCCCCGGGACAGTAGCCAAAAACAGTCAGTACTTC

D gene: .
J gene: TRBJ2-4
clone size: .
V gene: TRBV15
CDR3 protein: CATSVNRGLAKNIQYF
CDR3 DNA: TGTGCCACCAGCGTTAACAGGGGACTAGCCAAAAACATTCAGTACTTC

D gene: .
J gene: TRBJ1-2
clone size: .
V gene: TRBV28
CDR3 protein: CASSLGPMTGGGYTF
CDR3 DNA: TGTGCCAGCAGTCTGGGACCGATGACGGGAGGTGGCTACACCTTC

D gene: TRBD1
J gene: TRBJ2-7
clone size: .
V gene: TRBV7-2
CDR3 protein: CASSLKGQGMYEQYF
CDR3 DNA: TGTGCCAGCAGCTTAAAGGGACAGGGAATGTACGAGCAGTACTTC

D gene: TRBD1
J gene: TRBJ1-6
clone size: .
V gene: TRBV28
CDR3 protein: CASRGLGQAHSPLHF
CDR3 DNA: TGTGCCAGCAGGGGATTGGGACAGGCTCACTCACCCCTCCACTTT

D gene: .
J gene: TRBJ1-1
clone size: .
V gene: TRBV6-5
CDR3 protein: CASSYFTHLVNTEAFF
CDR3 DNA: TGTGCCAGCAGTTACTTTACTCACCTGGTGAACACTGAAGCTTTCTTT

D gene: .
J gene: TRBJ1-5
clone size: .
V gene: TRBV2
CDR3 protein: CASSDVELSLWPQHF
CDR3 DNA: TGTGCCAGCAGTGACGTCGAGCTTTCCTTGTGGCCCCAGCATTTT

D gene: .
J gene: TRBJ2-4
clone size: .
V gene: TRBV28
CDR3 protein: CASKGQLAKNIQYF
CDR3 DNA: TGTGCCAGCAAAGGACAGTTAGCCAAAAACATTCAGTACTTC

D gene: TRBD1
J gene: TRBJ1-2
clone size: few
V gene: TRBV2
CDR3 protein: CASSGGTGANYGYTF
CDR3 DNA: TGTGCCAGCAGTGGAGGGACAGGAGCTAACTATGGCTACACCTTC

D gene: .
J gene: TRBJ1-6
clone size: few
V gene: TRBV10-3
CDR3 protein: CAIRGSEGRSPLHF
CDR3 DNA: TGTGCCATCAGGGGTAGCGAGGGGAGGTCACCCCTCCACTTT

D gene: TRBD2
J gene: TRBJ2-1
clone size: .
V gene: TRBV7-8
CDR3 protein: CASSLGLAGTSSYNEQFF
CDR3 DNA: TGTGCCAGCAGCTTAGGACTAGCGGGAACGAGCTCCTACAATGAGCAGTTCTTC

D gene: TRBD1
J gene: TRBJ2-4
clone size: .
V gene: TRBV5-1
CDR3 protein: CASSSTDRDIQYF
CDR3 DNA: TGCGCCAGCAGCTCGACGGACAGGGACATTCAGTACTTC

D gene: .
J gene: TRBJ2-3
clone size: once
V gene: TRBV29-1
CDR3 protein: CSVEARLATDTQYF
CDR3 DNA: TGCAGCGTTGAGGCCCGTCTTGCCACAGATACGCAGTATTTT

D gene: .
J gene: TRBJ1-2
clone size: .
V gene: TRBV5-5
CDR3 protein: CASSLVPGVEYGYTF
CDR3 DNA: TGTGCCAGCAGCTTGGTTCCAGGGGTTGAATATGGCTACACCTTC

D gene: TRBD1
J gene: TRBJ1-2
clone size: once
V gene: TRBV10-3
CDR3 protein: CAIRGDRANYGYTF
CDR3 DNA: TGTGCCATCAGGGGGGACAGAGCTAACTATGGCTACACCTTC

D gene: TRBD2
J gene: TRBJ2-7
clone size: .
V gene: TRBV27
CDR3 protein: CASSPLGGAYEQYF
CDR3 DNA: TGTGCCAGCAGCCCGCTTGGGGGGGCCTACGAGCAGTACTTC

D gene: .
J gene: TRBJ2-6
clone size: .
V gene: TRBV7-3
CDR3 protein: CASSPQETLSGANVLTF
CDR3 DNA: TGTGCCAGCAGCCCACAGGAAACCCTCTCTGGGGCCAACGTCCTGACTTTC

D gene: .
J gene: TRBJ2-1
clone size: once
V gene: TRBV5-4
CDR3 protein: CASRGLGGDEQFF
CDR3 DNA: TGTGCCAGCCGCGGACTAGGGGGTGACGAGCAGTTCTTC

D gene: .
J gene: TRBJ1-2
clone size: once
V gene: TRBV4-3
CDR3 protein: CASSRDSTGFSGYTF
CDR3 DNA: TGCGCCAGCAGCCGCGACTCTACAGGGTTTTCTGGCTACACCTTC

D gene: .
J gene: TRBJ1-4
clone size: .
V gene: TRBV6-5
CDR3 protein: CASSSRGFVEKLFF
CDR3 DNA: TGTGCCAGCAGTTCTAGGGGGTTCGTGGAAAAACTGTTTTTT

D gene: .
J gene: TRBJ2-7
clone size: .
V gene: TRBV5-1
CDR3 protein: CASSLAGGQKSYEQYF
CDR3 DNA: TGCGCCAGCAGCTTGGCCGGGGGACAGAAGTCTTACGAGCAGTACTTC

D gene: TRBD1
J gene: TRBJ2-7
clone size: .
V gene: TRBV7-2
CDR3 protein: CASSLASGTGDEQYF
CDR3 DNA: TGTGCCAGCAGCTTAGCATCCGGGACAGGGGACGAGCAGTACTTC

D gene: TRBD2
J gene: TRBJ2-1
clone size: few
V gene: TRBV7-2
CDR3 protein: CASSLAFLAGGGQFF
CDR3 DNA: TGTGCCAGCAGCTTAGCGTTCCTAGCGGGAGGGGGGCAGTTCTTC

D gene: TRBD1
J gene: TRBJ2-7
clone size: .
V gene: TRBV15
CDR3 protein: CATSISGQGYEQYF
CDR3 DNA: TGTGCCACCAGCATCTCGGGACAGGGCTACGAGCAGTACTTC

D gene: .
J gene: TRBJ2-1
clone size: .
V gene: TRBV5-1
CDR3 protein: CASSLGSPGEQFF
CDR3 DNA: TGCGCCAGCAGCTTGGGTTCCCCGGGTGAGCAGTTCTTC

D gene: TRBD1
J gene: TRBJ2-7
clone size: .
V gene: TRBV7-2
CDR3 protein: CASSIRDRYYEQYF
CDR3 DNA: TGTGCCAGCAGCATCCGGGACAGGTACTACGAGCAGTACTTC

D gene: TRBD1
J gene: TRBJ2-7
clone size: .
V gene: TRBV5-1
CDR3 protein: CASSGRLGTGPYEQYF
CDR3 DNA: TGCGCCAGCAGCGGCCGCCTCGGGACAGGTCCCTACGAGCAGTACTTC

D gene: .
J gene: TRBJ2-1
clone size: .
V gene: TRBV5-1
CDR3 protein: CASSLVRQAYNEQFF
CDR3 DNA: TGCGCCAGCAGCTTGGTTCGTCAGGCTTACAATGAGCAGTTCTTC

D gene: .
J gene: TRBJ2-2
clone size: .
V gene: TRBV7-3
CDR3 protein: CASSSGNTGELFF
CDR3 DNA: TGTGCCAGCAGCTCGGGGAACACCGGGGAGCTGTTTTTT

D gene: .
J gene: TRBJ1-2
clone size: .
V gene: TRBV10-3
CDR3 protein: CAISERTAYYGYTF
CDR3 DNA: TGTGCCATCAGTGAGCGCACAGCTTACTATGGCTACACCTTC

D gene: .
J gene: TRBJ1-2
clone size: .
V gene: TRBV7-9
CDR3 protein: CASSLATRQADGYTF
CDR3 DNA: TGTGCCAGCAGCTTAGCTACCAGACAGGCAGATGGCTACACCTTC

D gene: .
J gene: TRBJ2-7
clone size: .
V gene: TRBV5-1
CDR3 protein: CASSPSGTLLSYEQYF
CDR3 DNA: TGCGCCAGCAGCCCGTCCGGGACATTACTCTCCTACGAGCAGTACTTC

D gene: TRBD2
J gene: TRBJ2-7
clone size: .
V gene: TRBV9
CDR3 protein: CASSVAASGLYEQYF
CDR3 DNA: TGTGCCAGCAGCGTAGCGGCTAGCGGACTCTACGAGCAGTACTTC